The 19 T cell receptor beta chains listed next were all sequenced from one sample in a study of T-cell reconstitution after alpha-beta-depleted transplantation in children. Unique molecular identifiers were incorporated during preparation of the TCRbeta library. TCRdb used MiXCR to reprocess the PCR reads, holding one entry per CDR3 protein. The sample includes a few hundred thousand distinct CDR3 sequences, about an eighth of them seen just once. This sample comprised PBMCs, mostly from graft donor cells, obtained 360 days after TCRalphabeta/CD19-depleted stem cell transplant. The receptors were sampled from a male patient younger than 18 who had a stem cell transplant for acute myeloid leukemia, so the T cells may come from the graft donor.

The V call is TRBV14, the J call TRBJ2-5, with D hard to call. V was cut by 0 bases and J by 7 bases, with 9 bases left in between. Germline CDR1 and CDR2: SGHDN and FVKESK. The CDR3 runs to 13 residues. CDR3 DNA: TGTGCCAGCAGCCAAGACCCCCGAAGGACCCAGTACTTC. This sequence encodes CASSQDPRRTQYF.

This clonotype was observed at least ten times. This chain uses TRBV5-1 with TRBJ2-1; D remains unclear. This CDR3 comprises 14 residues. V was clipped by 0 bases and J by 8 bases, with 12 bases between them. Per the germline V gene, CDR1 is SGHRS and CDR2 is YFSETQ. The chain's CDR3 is CASSLDPVRDEQFF. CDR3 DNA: TGCGCCAGCAGCTTGGACCCAGTAAGGGATGAGCAGTTCTTC.

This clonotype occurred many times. CDR3 in amino acids: CASSQMTGLETQYF. The CDR3 coding sequence is TGTGCCAGCAGCCAAATGACAGGGCTTGAGACCCAGTACTTC. The chain links TRBV4-2 to TRBJ2-5; 7 positions match TRBD1. Per the germline V gene, CDR1 is LGHNA and CDR2 is YNFKEQ. The CDR3 length is 14 residues. V shed 2 bases and J 5 bases; nucleotides not matched to a gene: 5.

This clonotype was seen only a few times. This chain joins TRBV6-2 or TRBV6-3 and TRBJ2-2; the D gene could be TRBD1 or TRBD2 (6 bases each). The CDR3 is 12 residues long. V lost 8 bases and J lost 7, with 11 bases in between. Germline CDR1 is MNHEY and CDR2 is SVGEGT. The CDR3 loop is CASRRGIGELFF. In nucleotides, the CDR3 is TGTGCCAGCCGGAGGGGGATCGGGGAGCTGTTTTTT.

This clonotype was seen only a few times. The DNA of the CDR3 is TGTGCCAGTAGTATAGATCCGGGACTCAGGGGTGAGCAGTTCTTC. As protein: CASSIDPGLRGEQFF. V is TRBV19 and J is TRBJ2-1; D could derive from TRBD1 or TRBD2 (6 bases each). Looked up from germline, CDR1 is LNHDA and CDR2 is SQIVND (reference sequence). The germline V and J ends were trimmed by 0 bases and 9 bases, with 15 bases remaining between them. The CDR3 is 15 residues long.

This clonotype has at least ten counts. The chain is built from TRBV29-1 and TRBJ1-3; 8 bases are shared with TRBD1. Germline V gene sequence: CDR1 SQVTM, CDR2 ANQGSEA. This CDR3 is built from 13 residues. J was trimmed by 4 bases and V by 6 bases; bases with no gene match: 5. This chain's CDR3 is CSVATGVGNTIYF. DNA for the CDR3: TGCAGCGTGGCGACAGGGGTGGGAAACACCATATATTTT.

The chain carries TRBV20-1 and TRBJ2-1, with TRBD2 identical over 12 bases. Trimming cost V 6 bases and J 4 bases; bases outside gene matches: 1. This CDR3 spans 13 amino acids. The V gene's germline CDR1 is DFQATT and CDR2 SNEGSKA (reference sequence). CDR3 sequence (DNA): TGCAGTGCGACTAGCGGGAGATACAATGAGCAGTTCTTC. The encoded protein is CSATSGRYNEQFF.

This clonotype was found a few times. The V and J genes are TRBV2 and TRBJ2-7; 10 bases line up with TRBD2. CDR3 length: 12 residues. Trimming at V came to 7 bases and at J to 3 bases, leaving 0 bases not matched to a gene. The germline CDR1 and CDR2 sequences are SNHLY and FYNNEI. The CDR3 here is CASTSGSYEQYF. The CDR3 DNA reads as TGTGCCAGCACTAGCGGGAGCTACGAGCAGTACTTC.

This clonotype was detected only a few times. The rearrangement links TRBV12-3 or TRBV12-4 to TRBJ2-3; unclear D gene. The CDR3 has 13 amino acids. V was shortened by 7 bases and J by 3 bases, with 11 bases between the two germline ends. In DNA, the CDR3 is TGTGCCAGCACCCCCTTTGCTACAGATACGCAGTATTTT. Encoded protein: CASTPFATDTQYF.

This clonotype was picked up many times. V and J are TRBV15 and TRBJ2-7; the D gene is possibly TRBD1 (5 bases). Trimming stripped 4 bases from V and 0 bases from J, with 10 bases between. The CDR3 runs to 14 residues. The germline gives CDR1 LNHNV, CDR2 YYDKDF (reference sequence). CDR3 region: CATSKRQNSYEQYF. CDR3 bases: TGTGCCACCAGCAAGCGACAGAACTCCTACGAGCAGTACTTC.

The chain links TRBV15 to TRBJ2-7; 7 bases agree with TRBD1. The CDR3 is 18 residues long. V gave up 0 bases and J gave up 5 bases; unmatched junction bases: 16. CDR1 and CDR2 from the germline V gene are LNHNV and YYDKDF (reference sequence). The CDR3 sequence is CATSRDLGQHLDAHEQYF. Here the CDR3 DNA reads TGTGCCACCAGCAGAGATTTGGGACAGCACCTCGATGCCCACGAGCAGTACTTC. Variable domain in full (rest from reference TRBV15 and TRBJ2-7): DAMVIQNPRYQVTQFGKPVTLSCSQTLNHNVMYWYQQKSSQAPKLLFHYYDKDFNNEADTPDNFQSRRPNTSFCFLDIRSPGLGDTAMYLCATSRDLGQHLDAHEQYFGPGTRLTVT.

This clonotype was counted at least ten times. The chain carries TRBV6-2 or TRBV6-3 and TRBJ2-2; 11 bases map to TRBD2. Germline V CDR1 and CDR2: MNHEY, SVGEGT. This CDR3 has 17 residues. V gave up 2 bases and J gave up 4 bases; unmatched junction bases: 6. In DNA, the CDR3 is TGTGCCAGCAGTTACCTTAGCGGGAGGGCCTTCACCGGGGAGCTGTTTTTT. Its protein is CASSYLSGRAFTGELFF.

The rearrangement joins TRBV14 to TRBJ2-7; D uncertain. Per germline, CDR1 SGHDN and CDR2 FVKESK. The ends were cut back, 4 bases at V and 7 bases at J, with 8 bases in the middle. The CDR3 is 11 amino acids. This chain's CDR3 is CASSRVGEQYF. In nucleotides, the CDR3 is TGTGCCAGCAGCCGGGTCGGGGAGCAGTACTTC.

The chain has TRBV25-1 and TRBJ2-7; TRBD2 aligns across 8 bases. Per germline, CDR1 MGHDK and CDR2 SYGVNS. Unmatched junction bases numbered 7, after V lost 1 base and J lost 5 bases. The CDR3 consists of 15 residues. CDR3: CASSEFSGGPHEQYF. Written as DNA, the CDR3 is TGTGCCAGCAGTGAATTCTCGGGAGGGCCCCACGAGCAGTACTTC.

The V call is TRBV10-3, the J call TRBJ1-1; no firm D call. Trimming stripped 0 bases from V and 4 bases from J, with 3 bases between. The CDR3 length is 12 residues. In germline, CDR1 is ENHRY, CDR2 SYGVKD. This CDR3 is CAISESGTEAFF. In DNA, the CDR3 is TGTGCCATCAGTGAGTCTGGCACTGAAGCTTTCTTT.

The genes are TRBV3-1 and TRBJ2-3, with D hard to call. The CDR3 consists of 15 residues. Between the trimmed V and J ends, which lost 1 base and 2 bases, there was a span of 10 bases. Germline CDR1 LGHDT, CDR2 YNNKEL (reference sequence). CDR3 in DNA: TGTGCCAGCAGCCAAGGGGCCCTCCCCACAGATACGCAGTATTTT. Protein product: CASSQGALPTDTQYF.

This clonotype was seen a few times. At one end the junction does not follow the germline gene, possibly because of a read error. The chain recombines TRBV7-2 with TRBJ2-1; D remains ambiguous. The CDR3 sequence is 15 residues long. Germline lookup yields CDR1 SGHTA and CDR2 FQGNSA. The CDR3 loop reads CASSLVGNSNNEQFF. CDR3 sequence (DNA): TGTGCCAGCAGCTTAGTTGGAAACTCCAACAATGAGCAGTTCTTC.

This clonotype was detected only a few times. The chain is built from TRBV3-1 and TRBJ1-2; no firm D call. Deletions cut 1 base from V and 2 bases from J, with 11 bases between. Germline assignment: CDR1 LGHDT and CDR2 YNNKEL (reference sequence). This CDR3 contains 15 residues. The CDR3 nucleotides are TGTGCCAGCAGCCAAGTTAAGGGTCCGAACTATGGCTACACCTTC. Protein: CASSQVKGPNYGYTF.

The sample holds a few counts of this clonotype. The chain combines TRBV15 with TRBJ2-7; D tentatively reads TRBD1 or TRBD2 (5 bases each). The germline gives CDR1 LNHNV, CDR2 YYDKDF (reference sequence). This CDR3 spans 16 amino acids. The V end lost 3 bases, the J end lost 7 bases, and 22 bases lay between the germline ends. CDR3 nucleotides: TGTGCCACCAGCAGTGTGGGACCACACCTACGATGGGAGCAGTACTTC. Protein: CATSSVGPHLRWEQYF.